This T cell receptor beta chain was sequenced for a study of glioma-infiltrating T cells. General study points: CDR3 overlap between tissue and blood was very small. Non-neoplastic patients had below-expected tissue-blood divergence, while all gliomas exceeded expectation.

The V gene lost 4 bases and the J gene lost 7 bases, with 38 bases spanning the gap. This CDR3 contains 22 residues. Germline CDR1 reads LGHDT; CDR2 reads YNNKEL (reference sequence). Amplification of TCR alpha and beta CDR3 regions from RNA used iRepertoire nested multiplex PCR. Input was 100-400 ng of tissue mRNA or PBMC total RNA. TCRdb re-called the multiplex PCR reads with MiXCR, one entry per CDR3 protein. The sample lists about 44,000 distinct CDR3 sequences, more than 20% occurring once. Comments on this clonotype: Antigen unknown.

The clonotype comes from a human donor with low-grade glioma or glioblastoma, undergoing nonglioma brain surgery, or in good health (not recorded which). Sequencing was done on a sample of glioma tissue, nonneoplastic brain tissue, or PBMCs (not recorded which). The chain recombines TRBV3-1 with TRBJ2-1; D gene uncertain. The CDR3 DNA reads TGTGCCAGCAGCCCCCAATCAAGATGGGTCGAGACTGCAACCTGCCAACTTAATGAGCAGTTCTTC. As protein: CASSPQSRWVETATCQLNEQFF.